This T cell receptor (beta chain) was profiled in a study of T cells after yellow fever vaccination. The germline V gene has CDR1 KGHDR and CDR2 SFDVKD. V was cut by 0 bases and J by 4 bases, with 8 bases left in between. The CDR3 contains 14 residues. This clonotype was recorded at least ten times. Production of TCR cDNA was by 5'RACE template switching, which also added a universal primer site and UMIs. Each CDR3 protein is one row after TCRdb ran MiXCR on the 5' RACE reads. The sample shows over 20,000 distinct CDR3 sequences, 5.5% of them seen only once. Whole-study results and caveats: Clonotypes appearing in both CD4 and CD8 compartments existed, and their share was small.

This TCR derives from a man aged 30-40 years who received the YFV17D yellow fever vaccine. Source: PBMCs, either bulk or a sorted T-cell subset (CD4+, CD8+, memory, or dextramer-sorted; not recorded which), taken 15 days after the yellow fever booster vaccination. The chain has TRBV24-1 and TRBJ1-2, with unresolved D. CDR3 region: CATSDLRKLYGYTF. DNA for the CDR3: TGTGCCACCAGTGATTTGAGGAAACTCTATGGCTACACCTTC.